The T cell receptor beta chain described here comes from a study of shared clonotypes between healthy human individuals. Germline CDR1 and CDR2: SGHAT and FQNNGV. The CDR3 is made up of 14 amino acids. The ends were cut back, 1 base at V and 5 bases at J, with 8 bases in the middle. Sequencing was performed with immunoSEQ multiplex PCR; in TCRdb, only in-frame clones are kept and a portion is missing. This table has under 2.5 million clones, around 92% appearing once. The sequence derives from a young man in good health. Some clones in this sample may be carry-over from other donors' samples. V gene TRBV11-2 combines with J gene TRBJ2-2; tentative D call: TRBD2 (5 bases). The sample was naive CD4+ T cells from PBMCs. Specified subset: CD45RA+ positively selected. The CDR3 loop reads CASSLVAPTGELFF. The CDR3 DNA reads as TGTGCCAGCAGCTTAGTAGCGCCTACCGGGGAGCTGTTTTTT.